One sample yielded the 10 T cell receptor beta chains listed below, sequenced in a study of blood T cell repertoires in COVID-19. Clones were read by immunoSEQ multiplex PCR, and TCRdb kept only the in-frame ones, dropping some. The table has roughly 140,000 clones, 70% to 85% seen once. The specimen sequenced was peripheral blood. Receptor source: a human donor in a cohort sampled during active COVID-19.

This chain connects TRBV9 to TRBJ2-1; TRBD2 matches 9 bases. V lost 4 bases to trimming and J lost 4 bases; unmatched junction nucleotides: 3. CDR3 length: 14 amino acids. Germline loops: CDR1 SGDLS, CDR2 YYNGEE. CDR3 loop: CASSPGLAYNEQFF. DNA of the CDR3: TGTGCCAGCAGCCCCGGACTAGCGTACAATGAGCAGTTCTTC.

This chain uses TRBV12-3 or TRBV12-4 with TRBJ1-6, with no clear D. This CDR3 has 13 amino acids. V lost 5 bases and J lost 10, with 12 bases in between. CDR3 in DNA: TGTGCCAGCAGTCAATACTTAGAGTCACCCCTCCACTTT. It specifies CASSQYLESPLHF.

This chain joins TRBV2 and TRBJ2-5; TRBD1 matches at 10 bases. The CDR3 consists of 15 residues. Per germline, CDR1 SNHLY and CDR2 FYNNEI. After removal of 5 bases from V and 7 bases from J, the junction contained 10 bases not matched to a gene. The CDR3 region has the DNA TGTGCCAGCAGTAACCGGGACAGGGGAGTCGGGACCCAGTACTTC. It codes for CASSNRDRGVGTQYF.

Only one count was recorded for this clone. The chain carries TRBV28 and TRBJ1-2; D is unclear. Trimming shortened V by 6 bases and J by 5 bases, and 16 bases separated the two germline ends. The CDR3 length is 14 residues. Germline CDR1 reads MDHEN; CDR2 reads SYDVKM. CDR3 sequence (DNA): TGTGCCAGCAGCGAGGGCGGCAGGCAGTATGGCTACACCTTC. Amino acids: CASSEGGRQYGYTF.

The genes are TRBV2 and TRBJ2-5; the match to TRBD2 covers 7 bases. After removal of 2 bases from V and 1 base from J, the junction contained 4 bases not matched to a gene. This CDR3 is 15 amino acids long. Germline assignment: CDR1 SNHLY and CDR2 FYNNEI. The CDR3 DNA reads TGTGCCAGCAGTGAATTGGGGGGGGGCCAAGAGACCCAGTACTTC. This translates into CASSELGGGQETQYF.

The V call is TRBV7-8, the J call TRBJ1-2, with TRBD1 matching 8 bases. CDR1 and CDR2 from the germline V gene are SGHVS and FQNEAQ. Germline trimming cut 5 bases from V and 3 bases from J; bases unmatched to any gene: 5. CDR3 length: 14 amino acids. The CDR3 spells CASSRGQGDYGYTF. DNA of the CDR3: TGTGCCAGCAGCAGAGGACAGGGCGACTATGGCTACACCTTC.

This chain joins TRBV7-8 and TRBJ1-6; 9 bases agree with TRBD1. The CDR3 loop spans 20 amino acids. Germline V gene data show CDR1 as SGHVS and CDR2 as FQNEAQ. V lost 3 bases to trimming and J lost 8 bases; unmatched junction nucleotides: 20. In DNA, the CDR3 is TGTGCCAGCAGCTTCGCTCCGGGACAGGGATTAGGAGGATTGGATTCACCCCTCCACTTT. Its translation: CASSFAPGQGLGGLDSPLHF.

V is TRBV5-1 and J is TRBJ1-5; perhaps TRBD1 as D (5 bases). The CDR3 contains 24 residues. The germline V gene has CDR1 SGHRS and CDR2 YFSETQ. V lost 2 bases, J lost 5 bases, and 41 bases lay in between. DNA of the CDR3: TGCGCCAGCAGCTTTACGACTCTAAGGACACCTGCAACTTACAGATCCACTTCTGATCAGCCCCAGCATTTT. Translation gives CASSFTTLRTPATYRSTSDQPQHF. The full variable domain, with the rest looked up from reference TRBV5-1 and TRBJ1-5, is KAGVTQTPRYLIKTRGQQVTLSCSPISGHRSVSWYQQTPGQGLQFLFEYFSETQRNKGNFPGRFSGRQFSNSRSEMNVSTLELGDSALYLCASSFTTLRTPATYRSTSDQPQHFGDGTRLSIL.

The chain combines TRBV18 with TRBJ1-2, with D possibly being TRBD1 (6 bases). The V and J ends lost 4 bases and 0 bases respectively, with 9 bases between them. Germline CDR1 and CDR2: KGHSH and LQKENI. This CDR3 spans 14 amino acids. The CDR3 DNA follows: TGTGCCAGCTCACGGAGACAGGCTAACTATGGCTACACCTTC. Its protein product is CASSRRQANYGYTF.

V usage is TRBV6-6 and J usage is TRBJ1-3, with D possibly TRBD1 on 6 matching bases. V was trimmed by 6 bases and J by 3 bases, leaving 12 bases between them. Germline assignment: CDR1 MNHNY and CDR2 SVGAGI (reference sequence). The CDR3 covers 14 residues. The CDR3 nucleotides are TGTGCCAGCAGAGATACAGGGAGTGGAAACACCATATATTTT. Translation gives CASRDTGSGNTIYF.